In this sample, the clone carrying this T cell receptor (beta chain) turned up a few times. Its antigen is as yet unknown. V was clipped by 0 bases and J by 1 base, with 16 bases between them. The CDR3 spans 17 residues. Germline values: CDR1 SGHRS, CDR2 YFSETQ. The data were taken from a study of identical twins. Study outcomes and limitations: Abundant beta clonotypes from cord blood had fewer insertions, unlike memory repertoires, which showed none. Zero-insertion analyses might be partly confounded by invariant T cells like MAIT and iNKT.

In TCRdb, the 5' RACE reads were re-called with MiXCR into one record per CDR3 protein. The sample lists 450,000 or so distinct CDR3 sequences; 20% to 25% were seen once. These data were likewise used in another study, on T cells expressing NK-cell markers. That work contributes: TCR beta repertoires came from sorted CD3+CD56+NKG2C+, CD3+CD56+NKG2C- and CD3+CD56-NKG2C+ T cells. One observes that, in several donors, these clonotypes were also the leading ones within the CD3+CD56-NKG2C+ fraction.

This receptor was taken from a young woman in good health. This chain uses TRBV5-1 with TRBJ2-5, with D possibly TRBD2 on 6 matching bases. The specimen was CD4+ T cells sorted from blood. For the CDR3, the DNA is TGCGCCAGCAGCTTGGCCGGGAGTTCCCCCCTCCAAGAGACCCAGTACTTC. Translation gives CASSLAGSSPLQETQYF.